The sequence of this T cell receptor (beta chain) was determined in a study of blood T cells in healthy people across ages. Findings and limits, study-wide: Expanded clonotype shifts may have been confounded, as the donors had an unknown CMV status.

This CDR3 spans 14 amino acids. Germline V gene data show CDR1 as SNHLY and CDR2 as FYNNEI. Trimming took off 0 bases at V and 6 bases at J, with 11 bases between the two ends. About this clonotype itself: The antigen is undetermined.

The use of a sample-barcoded 5' primer and a J-beta primer mix characterized a second PCR of 7 to 11 cycles. TCRdb analysed the 5' RACE reads with MiXCR anew, one entry per CDR3 protein. The table records around 850,000 distinct CDR3 sequences, roughly 34% of them present only once. This clonotype was sampled from a man between 18 and 35 years old in good health. The specimen was blood. The rearrangement links TRBV2 to TRBJ1-2; perhaps TRBD1 as D (5 bases). CDR3 loop: CASSEATTVNGYTF. The CDR3 coding sequence is TGTGCCAGCAGTGAAGCTACGACAGTAAATGGCTACACCTTC.